Each of the 5 T cell receptor beta chains below was sequenced from the same sample in a study of blood T cell repertoires in COVID-19. Assay used: immunoSEQ multiplex PCR; TCRdb lists only in-frame clones, some missing. The sample has under 150,000 clones, approximately 80% seen once. Sequencing used peripheral blood. These receptors were collected from a woman older than 75 in a cohort sampled during active or convalescent COVID-19.

The chain combines TRBV6-6 with TRBJ2-7; D possibly corresponds to TRBD2 (6 bases). Germline-derived CDR1 and CDR2 are MNHNY and SVGAGI (reference sequence). The CDR3 length is 15 residues. The V end was cut by 5 bases, the J end by 1 base, with 15 bases between. This CDR3 reads CASSPKIGGSYEQYF. The CDR3 DNA reads TGTGCCAGCAGTCCGAAGATCGGGGGATCCTACGAGCAGTACTTC.

The V gene is TRBV4-2, the J gene TRBJ2-2; 11 positions agree with TRBD2. CDR3 length: 21 residues. V shed 2 bases and J 3 bases; nucleotides not matched to a gene: 17. Germline V lookup: CDR1 LGHNA, CDR2 YNFKEQ. The CDR3 coding sequence is TGTGCCAGCAGCCAACCTAGGGGGCTAGCGGGGGGCCCACCTCACACCGGGGAGCTGTTTTTT. It is translated as CASSQPRGLAGGPPHTGELFF.

This clone has a count of ten or more. V is TRBV4-2 and J is TRBJ1-3; D call uncertain. CDR1 and CDR2 (germline): LGHNA, YNFKEQ. The CDR3 is 16 residues long. Trimming pared 5 bases from V and 2 bases from J, leaving 16 bases between. CDR3 in DNA: TGTGCCAGCAGCTCGGACCCCGGGCGGGCTGGAAACACCATATATTTT. Residues: CASSSDPGRAGNTIYF.

This CDR3 reads CASSQDRTLAGGKDTQYF. The DNA of the CDR3 is TGCGCCAGCAGCCAAGATCGAACCTTAGCGGGGGGGAAAGATACGCAGTATTTT. The chain recombines TRBV4-3 with TRBJ2-3; 11 nucleotides match TRBD2. The V segment lost 0 bases and the J segment 5 bases; nucleotides outside the gene matches: 10. The CDR3 loop spans 18 amino acids. Per the germline V gene, CDR1 is LGHNA and CDR2 is YSLEER.

The chain employs TRBV7-9 and TRBJ2-3; D perhaps matches TRBD2 (7 bases). The CDR3 runs to 15 residues. The V gene's germline CDR1 is SEHNR and CDR2 FQNEAQ (reference sequence). Trimming took 3 bases from V and 1 from J, leaving 11 bases between them. The CDR3 bases are TGTGCCAGCAGCTTGCGGGGGCCCGGCACAGATACGCAGTATTTT. Translation: CASSLRGPGTDTQYF.